A single sample is the source of the 15 T cell receptor beta chains below, sequenced in a study of blood T cell repertoires in COVID-19. Assay: immunoSEQ multiplex PCR; the TCRdb copy retains only in-frame clones and omits some. The sample lists around 200,000 clones; about 82% were seen once. The source material was PBMCs or T cells enriched from blood (not recorded which). The receptors shown here come from a middle-aged man with acute COVID-19.

The V call is TRBV5-6, the J call TRBJ1-6; no clear D. Germline lookup yields CDR1 SGHDT and CDR2 YYEEEE. The CDR3 covers 17 residues. The V and J ends lost 4 bases and 0 bases respectively, with 14 bases between them. The CDR3 DNA is TGTGCCAGCAGCGACTTCCGGCTCAGCTCCTATAATTCACCCCTCCACTTT. Amino acids: CASSDFRLSSYNSPLHF.

The CDR3, as DNA: TGTGCCAGTAGGGCGGGGTGGAGCAATCAGCCCCAGCATTTT. Amino acid sequence: CASRAGWSNQPQHF. The V call is TRBV19, the J call TRBJ1-5; D remains ambiguous. Trimming cost V 6 bases and J 1 base, with 10 bases left between them. CDR1 is LNHDA, CDR2 SQIVND, per germline (reference sequence). This CDR3 is 14 amino acids long.

The V gene is TRBV21-1, the J gene TRBJ2-7; TRBD1, the table's D call, lacks a check against the DNA. TRBV21-1 represents a pseudogene. This CDR3 spans 14 amino acids. The CDR3 spells CASSKAGAFYEQYF. In DNA form, the CDR3 reads TGTGCCAGCAGCAAAGCAGGGGCCTTCTACGAGCAGTACTTC.

The rearrangement links TRBV6-1 to TRBJ2-7, with D perhaps matching TRBD1 (6 bases). The germline V gene has CDR1 MNHNS and CDR2 SASEGT. V lost 4 bases to trimming and J lost 4 bases, with 14 bases between them. This CDR3 has 14 residues. In DNA form, the CDR3 reads TGTGCCAGCAGTGGAAGGGGCAGGGGTTACGAGCAGTACTTC. Its protein is CASSGRGRGYEQYF.

J is TRBJ2-1 and V is TRBV27; D is possibly TRBD2 (5 bases). Between the trimmed V and J ends, which lost 1 base and 7 bases, there was a span of 14 bases. The CDR3 is 15 amino acids. Looked up from germline, CDR1 is MNHEY and CDR2 is SMNVEV (reference sequence). The CDR3 DNA reads as TGTGCCAGCAGTTTATATCAGGACTTCTCGAATGAGCAGTTCTTC. It specifies CASSLYQDFSNEQFF.

V gene TRBV27 combines with J gene TRBJ2-1, with TRBD2 matching 12 bases. The CDR3 has 15 amino acids. Trimming took 7 bases from V and 3 from J; bases not matched to a gene: 4. Germline-derived CDR1 and CDR2 are MNHEY and SMNVEV (reference sequence). Written as DNA, the CDR3 is TGTGCCAGCACAAAGGGACTAGCGGGCTACAATGAGCAGTTCTTC. Its translation: CASTKGLAGYNEQFF.

V and J are TRBV28 and TRBJ2-2; D is possibly TRBD1 (5 bases). The germline V gene encodes CDR1 MDHEN and CDR2 SYDVKM. Trimming pared 7 bases from V and 4 bases from J, leaving 16 bases between. The CDR3 length is 15 residues. The CDR3 sequence is CASTRQRVPTGELFF. The CDR3 bases are TGTGCCAGCACCCGACAGCGAGTGCCCACCGGGGAGCTGTTTTTT. The complete variable domain, with remaining parts taken from reference TRBV28 and TRBJ2-2, reads DVKVTQSSRYLVKRTGEKVFLECVQDMDHENMFWYRQDPGLGLRLIYFSYDVKMKEKGDIPEGYSVSREKKERFSLILESASTNQTSMYLCASTRQRVPTGELFFGEGSRLTVL.

This clone has a handful of counts. The chain joins TRBV2 to TRBJ1-5, with D possibly being TRBD1 (5 bases). The CDR3 runs to 15 residues. V was trimmed by 4 bases and J by 5 bases, leaving 15 bases between them. From germline, CDR1 is SNHLY and CDR2 FYNNEI. CDR3 amino acids: CASSGPGWVDQPQHF. The CDR3, as DNA: TGTGCCAGCAGTGGGCCAGGGTGGGTTGATCAGCCCCAGCATTTT.

The V gene is TRBV5-4, the J gene TRBJ2-5; D gene uncertain. In germline, CDR1 is SGHNT, CDR2 YYREEE (reference sequence). Trimming took 0 bases from V and 3 from J, leaving 6 bases between them. This CDR3 spans 13 amino acids. The CDR3 nucleotides are TGTGCCAGCAGCTTGGCCGCGGAAGAGACCCAGTACTTC. Residues: CASSLAAEETQYF.

DNA for the CDR3: TGTGCCAGCAGATCGTGGCAAACTAATGAAAAACTGTTTTTT. Its translation: CASRSWQTNEKLFF. This chain uses TRBV6-5 with TRBJ1-4; no clear D. Germline CDR1 is MNHEY and CDR2 is SVGAGI. The CDR3 contains 14 residues. V dropped 6 bases and J dropped 1 base, with 9 bases sitting between them.

The chain uses TRBV19 and TRBJ2-7; 7 nucleotides align to TRBD1. Germline CDR1 and CDR2: LNHDA and SQIVND (reference sequence). The CDR3 covers 13 residues. J was trimmed by 12 bases and V by 7 bases; bases with no gene match: 15. CDR3 sequence (DNA): TGTGCCAGTACCCAAGCGCTGACAGGGAATTTGTACTTC. It translates to CASTQALTGNLYF.

The V gene is TRBV19, the J gene TRBJ1-5; D gene ambiguous. Deletions cut 2 bases from V and 0 bases from J, with 11 bases between. Germline loops: CDR1 LNHDA, CDR2 SQIVND (reference sequence). The CDR3 covers 16 residues. The CDR3: CASSISVTYSNQPQHF. The CDR3 bases are TGTGCCAGTAGTATATCGGTCACCTATAGCAATCAGCCCCAGCATTTT.

The rearrangement joins TRBV28 to TRBJ2-7; D perhaps matches TRBD1 (6 bases). This CDR3 region has 14 residues. The V end lost 7 bases, the J end lost 0 bases, and 13 bases lay between the germline ends. Germline loops: CDR1 MDHEN, CDR2 SYDVKM. The CDR3 nucleotides read TGTGCCAGCAAAAGAACAGGGAGCTCCTACGAGCAGTACTTC. It codes for CASKRTGSSYEQYF. The full variable domain, completed using reference TRBV28 and TRBJ2-7, is DVKVTQSSRYLVKRTGEKVFLECVQDMDHENMFWYRQDPGLGLRLIYFSYDVKMKEKGDIPEGYSVSREKKERFSLILESASTNQTSMYLCASKRTGSSYEQYFGPGTRLTVT.

The genes are TRBV7-3 and TRBJ1-1, with D perhaps TRBD1 (6 bases). Trimming pared 5 bases from V and 1 base from J, leaving 20 bases between. This CDR3 has 17 residues. Germline CDR1 and CDR2: SGHTA and FQGTGA. The CDR3 DNA reads TGTGCCAGCAGCCATCTTGGGCAGGGGATATGGAACACTGAAGCTTTCTTT. Protein: CASSHLGQGIWNTEAFF. The entire variable domain, with the rest obtained from reference TRBV7-3 and TRBJ1-1, is as follows: GAGVSQTPSNKVTEKGKYVELRCDPISGHTALYWYRQSLGQGPEFLIYFQGTGAADDSGLPNDRFFAVRPEGSVSTLKIQRTERGDSAVYLCASSHLGQGIWNTEAFFGQGTRLTVV.

The rearrangement joins TRBV12-2 to TRBJ2-7; TRBD2, as called in the table, went unchecked against the DNA. TRBV12-2 is a pseudogene locus. This CDR3 spans 13 amino acids. The CDR3 region is CASREGLPTEQYF. The CDR3 DNA reads TGTGCAAGTAGGGAGGGGCTCCCAACCGAGCAGTACTTC.